These 17 T cell receptor beta chains originate from one sample sequenced in a study of T cells after yellow fever vaccination. TCRdb independently ran MiXCR on the 5' RACE reads; one entry per CDR3 protein. The profile shows 510,000 or so distinct CDR3 sequences, about 19% of them singletons. The sample here was PBMCs, taken 15 days after the yellow fever booster vaccination. Receptor source: a man aged 30-40 years who received the YFV17D yellow fever vaccine.

Only a few counts were recorded for this clonotype. The chain uses TRBV5-1 and TRBJ1-2; TRBD1 matches 9 bases. The CDR3 contains 13 residues. Germline loops: CDR1 SGHRS, CDR2 YFSETQ. Trimming took 7 bases from V and 5 from J; bases not matched to a gene: 6. The CDR3 sequence is CASSGTGSYGYTF. DNA for the CDR3: TGCGCCAGCTCGGGGACAGGGTCGTATGGCTACACCTTC. Combining the CDR3 with reference TRBV5-1 and TRBJ1-2 gives the whole variable domain KAGVTQTPRYLIKTRGQQVTLSCSPISGHRSVSWYQQTPGQGLQFLFEYFSETQRNKGNFPGRFSGRQFSNSRSEMNVSTLELGDSALYLCASSGTGSYGYTFGSGTRLTVV.

This clonotype was seen ten or more times. The chain combines TRBV29-1 with TRBJ1-4; D remains ambiguous. V was trimmed by 7 bases and J by 7 bases, leaving 19 bases between them. This CDR3 has 14 residues. Germline V CDR1 and CDR2: SQVTM, ANQGSEA. The CDR3 reads CSALGSILGEKLFF. CDR3 coding DNA: TGCAGCGCCCTGGGGAGCATCCTAGGTGAAAAACTGTTTTTT.

This clonotype was observed a few times. The chain has TRBV5-1 and TRBJ2-7; tentatively, D is TRBD1 (5 bases). V lost 5 bases to trimming and J lost 3 bases, with 6 bases between them. The CDR3 sequence is 11 residues long. The germline V gene encodes CDR1 SGHRS and CDR2 YFSETQ. In nucleotides, the CDR3 is TGCGCCAGCAGACAGGACTACGAGCAGTACTTC. Residues: CASRQDYEQYF.

V and J are TRBV19 and TRBJ2-7, with TRBD2 matching 11 bases. J lost 0 bases, V lost 6 bases, and 1 base had no gene match. The CDR3 covers 14 residues. Per germline, CDR1 LNHDA and CDR2 SQIVND (reference sequence). CDR3 residues: CASRGLADSYEQYF. The CDR3 DNA is TGTGCCAGTAGGGGACTAGCGGACTCCTACGAGCAGTACTTC.

The chain recombines TRBV12-3 or TRBV12-4 with TRBJ2-2; TRBD2 is a possible D gene (6 bases). Trimming removed 5 bases from V and 0 bases from J, with 13 bases in between. The CDR3 covers 16 residues. In nucleotides, the CDR3 is TGTGCCAGCAGTCGCGGCGGGGTCCCGAACACCGGGGAGCTGTTTTTT. Its translation is CASSRGGVPNTGELFF.

The chain is built from TRBV10-3 and TRBJ2-3, with D possibly being TRBD1 (5 bases). The germline CDR1 and CDR2 sequences are ENHRY and SYGVKD. The CDR3 is made up of 14 amino acids. Trimming cost V 3 bases and J 4 bases, with 11 bases left between them. CDR3 coding DNA: TGTGCCATCAGTGATGGGCAGGGCCCAGATACGCAGTATTTT. It is translated as CAISDGQGPDTQYF.

This clonotype was seen repeatedly, ten times or more. The CDR3 bases are TGTGCCAGCAGCCCCCCGCGCCTACGTCCAGATACGCAGTATTTT. Protein product: CASSPPRLRPDTQYF. The chain has TRBV7-9 and TRBJ2-3; no firm D call. The CDR3 spans 15 residues. Per the germline V gene, CDR1 is SEHNR and CDR2 is FQNEAQ (reference sequence). Trimming stripped 5 bases from V and 4 bases from J, with 16 bases between.

This clonotype was picked up many times. V gene TRBV5-1 combines with J gene TRBJ2-1, with D perhaps matching TRBD1 (5 bases). V was clipped by 0 bases and J by 6 bases, with 10 bases between them. CDR1 SGHRS and CDR2 YFSETQ come from the germline V gene. The CDR3 length is 14 residues. The CDR3 bases are TGCGCCAGCAGCTTGGCCCCTGGGGCCAATGAGCAGTTCTTC. Residues: CASSLAPGANEQFF.

V is TRBV15 and J is TRBJ2-2; D may be TRBD1 or TRBD2 (5 bases each). The germline CDR1 and CDR2 sequences are LNHNV and YYDKDF (reference sequence). V gave up 6 bases and J gave up 2 bases, with 13 bases separating them. This CDR3 is built from 15 residues. The CDR3: CATSGTELNTGELFF. In DNA, the CDR3 is TGTGCCACCAGTGGGACCGAACTCAACACCGGGGAGCTGTTTTTT. Looking up the rest from reference TRBV15 and TRBJ2-2 gives the full variable domain: DAMVIQNPRYQVTQFGKPVTLSCSQTLNHNVMYWYQQKSSQAPKLLFHYYDKDFNNEADTPDNFQSRRPNTSFCFLDIRSPGLGDTAMYLCATSGTELNTGELFFGEGSRLTVL.

The chain couples TRBV5-1 to TRBJ2-5; D gene ambiguous. V was trimmed by 4 bases and J by 4 bases, leaving 14 bases between them. CDR1 SGHRS and CDR2 YFSETQ come from the germline V gene. There are 14 residues in the CDR3. This CDR3 reads CASSPRAVTETQYF. The CDR3 DNA is TGCGCCAGCAGCCCCCGGGCGGTTACAGAGACCCAGTACTTC.

This clonotype turned up a few times. The chain's CDR3 is CASSRDASGGYTF. The CDR3 DNA reads TGTGCCAGCAGCAGGGACGCCTCCGGAGGCTACACCTTC. The V call is TRBV6-6, the J call TRBJ1-2, with a tentative D call TRBD1 (5 bases). CDR3 length: 13 amino acids. Germline-derived CDR1 and CDR2 are MNHNY and SVGAGI (reference sequence). V dropped 6 bases and J dropped 8 bases, with 16 bases sitting between them.

This clonotype was picked up a small number of times. This chain joins TRBV6-1 and TRBJ1-2, with D unclear. The CDR3 spans 14 residues. CDR1 and CDR2 (germline): MNHNS, SASEGT. V gave up 5 bases and J gave up 3 bases, with 13 bases separating them. This chain's CDR3 is CASSRSREYYGYTF. The CDR3 nucleotides are TGTGCCAGCAGTCGTTCCCGGGAGTACTATGGCTACACCTTC.

The table lists this clonotype with a few counts. The rearrangement links TRBV20-1 to TRBJ2-1; 8 nucleotides align to TRBD2. V trimming: 7 bases; J trimming: 6 bases; junction bases outside the gene matches: 8. The CDR3 runs to 13 residues. The germline V gene encodes CDR1 DFQATT and CDR2 SNEGSKA (reference sequence). CDR3 nucleotide sequence: TGCAGTGATCGCCCAGCGGGAGCCAATGAGCAGTTCTTC. Its protein product is CSDRPAGANEQFF.

This clonotype was counted only a few times. J is TRBJ1-2 and V is TRBV28; the D is unclear. Germline V gene lookup returns CDR1 MDHEN and CDR2 SYDVKM. This CDR3 comprises 15 residues. V was shortened by 3 bases and J by 0 bases, with 11 bases between the two germline ends. DNA for the CDR3: TGTGCCAGCAGTTTGACCCAGGCCACTAACTATGGCTACACCTTC. Protein sequence: CASSLTQATNYGYTF.

Comment on this clonotype: The junction departs from germline at one end; a sequencing error may be responsible. CDR3 in amino acids: CGARDIKGIIYEQYF. The CDR3 coding sequence is TGCGGTGCTAGAGATATAAAGGGTATCATCTACGAGCAGTACTTC. The V call is TRBV20-1, the J call TRBJ2-7, with unresolved D. The CDR3 spans 15 residues. Germline CDR1 DFQATT, CDR2 SNEGSKA (reference sequence).

V and J are TRBV20-1 and TRBJ1-5; the match to TRBD1 covers 7 bases. The CDR3 has 13 residues. The V and J ends lost 1 base and 7 bases, in that order; junction bases with no gene match: 4. Germline-derived CDR1 and CDR2 are DFQATT and SNEGSKA (reference sequence). The CDR3 protein is CSARGQGGQPQHF. The DNA of the CDR3 is TGCAGTGCTAGAGGACAGGGAGGACAGCCCCAGCATTTT.

V usage is TRBV7-2 and J usage is TRBJ2-7, with D unclear. The CDR3 consists of 13 residues. The V end lost 4 bases, the J end lost 6 bases, and 13 bases lay between the germline ends. CDR1 SGHTA and CDR2 FQGNSA come from the germline V gene. CDR3 sequence: CASSSIDGLEQYF. Here the CDR3 DNA reads TGTGCCAGCAGCTCGATAGACGGGCTCGAGCAGTACTTC. Based on the CDR3 plus reference TRBV7-2 and TRBJ2-7, the full variable domain is GAGVSQSPSNKVTEKGKDVELRCDPISGHTALYWYRQSLGQGLEFLIYFQGNSAPDKSGLPSDRFSAERTGGSVSTLTIQRTQQEDSAVYLCASSSIDGLEQYFGPGTRLTVT.